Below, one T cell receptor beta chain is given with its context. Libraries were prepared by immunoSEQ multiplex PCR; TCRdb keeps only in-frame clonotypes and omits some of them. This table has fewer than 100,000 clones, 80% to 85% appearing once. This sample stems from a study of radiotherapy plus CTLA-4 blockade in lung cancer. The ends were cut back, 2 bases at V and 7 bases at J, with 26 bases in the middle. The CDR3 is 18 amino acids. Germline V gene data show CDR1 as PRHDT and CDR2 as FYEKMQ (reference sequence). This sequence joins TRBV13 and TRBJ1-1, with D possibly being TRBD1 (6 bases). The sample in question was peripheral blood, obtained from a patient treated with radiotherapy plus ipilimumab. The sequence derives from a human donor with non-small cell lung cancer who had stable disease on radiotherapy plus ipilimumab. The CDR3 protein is CASSLKKLVPGGLGEAFF. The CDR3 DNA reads TGTGCCAGCAGCTTAAAAAAACTGGTTCCGGGGGGCTTGGGTGAAGCTTTCTTT.